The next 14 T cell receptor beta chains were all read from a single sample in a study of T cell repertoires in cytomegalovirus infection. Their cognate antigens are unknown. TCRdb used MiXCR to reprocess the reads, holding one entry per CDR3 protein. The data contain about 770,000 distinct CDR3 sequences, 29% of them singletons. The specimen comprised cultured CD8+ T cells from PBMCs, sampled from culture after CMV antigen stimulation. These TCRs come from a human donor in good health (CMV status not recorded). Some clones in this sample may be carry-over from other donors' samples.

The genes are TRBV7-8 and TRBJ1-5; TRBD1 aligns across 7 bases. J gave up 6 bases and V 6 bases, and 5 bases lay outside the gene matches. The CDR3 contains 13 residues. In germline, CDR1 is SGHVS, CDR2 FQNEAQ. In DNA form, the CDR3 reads TGTGCCAGCAGGGGGACAGCGGGTCAGCCCCAGCATTTT. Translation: CASRGTAGQPQHF.

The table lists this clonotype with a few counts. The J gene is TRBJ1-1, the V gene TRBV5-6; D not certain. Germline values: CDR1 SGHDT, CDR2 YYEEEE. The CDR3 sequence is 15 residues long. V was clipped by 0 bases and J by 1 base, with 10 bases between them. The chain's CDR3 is CASSLVGETNTEAFF. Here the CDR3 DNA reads TGTGCCAGCAGCTTGGTGGGAGAGACGAACACTGAAGCTTTCTTT.

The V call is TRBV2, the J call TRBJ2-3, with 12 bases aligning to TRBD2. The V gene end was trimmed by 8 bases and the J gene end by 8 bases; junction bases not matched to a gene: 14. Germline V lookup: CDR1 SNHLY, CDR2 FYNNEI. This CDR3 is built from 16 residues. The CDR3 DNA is TGTGCCAGCTCCTATCCCCTAGCGGGGGGGCCTTTTACGCAGTATTTT. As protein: CASSYPLAGGPFTQYF.

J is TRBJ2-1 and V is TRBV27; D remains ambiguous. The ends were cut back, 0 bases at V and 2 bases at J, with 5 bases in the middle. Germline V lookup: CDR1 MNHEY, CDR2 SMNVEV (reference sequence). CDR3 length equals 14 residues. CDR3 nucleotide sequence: TGTGCCAGCAGTTTATCGGTCCCCTACAATGAGCAGTTCTTC. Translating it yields CASSLSVPYNEQFF.

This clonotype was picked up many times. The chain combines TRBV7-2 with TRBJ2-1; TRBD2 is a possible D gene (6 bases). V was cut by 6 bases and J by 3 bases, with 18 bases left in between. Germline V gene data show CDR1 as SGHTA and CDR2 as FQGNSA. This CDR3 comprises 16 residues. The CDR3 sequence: CASRIGGGTLYNEQFF. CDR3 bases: TGTGCCAGCAGGATCGGAGGCGGGACCCTCTACAATGAGCAGTTCTTC.

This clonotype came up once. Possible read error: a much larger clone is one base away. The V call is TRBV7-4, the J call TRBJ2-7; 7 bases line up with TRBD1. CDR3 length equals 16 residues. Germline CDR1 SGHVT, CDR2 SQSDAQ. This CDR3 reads CVSSLAPRGHYYEQYF. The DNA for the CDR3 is TGTGTCAGCAGCTTAGCGCCTAGGGGGCACTACTACGAGCAGTACTTC. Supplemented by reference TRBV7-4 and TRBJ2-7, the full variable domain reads GAGVSQSPRYKVAKRGRDVALRCDSISGHVTLYWYRQTLGQGSEVLTYSQSDAQRDKSGRPSGRFSAERPERSVSTLKIQRTEQGDSAVYLCVSSLAPRGHYYEQYFGPGTRLTVT.

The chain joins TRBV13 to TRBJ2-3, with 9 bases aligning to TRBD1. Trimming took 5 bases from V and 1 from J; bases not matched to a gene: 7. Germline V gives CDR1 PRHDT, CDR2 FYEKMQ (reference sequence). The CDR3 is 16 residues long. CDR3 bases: TGTGCCAGCAGCACCCACAGGGGGCGCGGCACAGATACGCAGTATTTT. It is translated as CASSTHRGRGTDTQYF.

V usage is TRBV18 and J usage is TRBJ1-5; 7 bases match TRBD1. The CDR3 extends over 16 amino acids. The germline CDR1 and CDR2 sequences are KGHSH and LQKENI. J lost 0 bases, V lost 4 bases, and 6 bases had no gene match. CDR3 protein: CASSQKQGTSNQPQHF. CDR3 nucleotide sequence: TGTGCCAGCTCACAAAAACAGGGGACTAGCAATCAGCCCCAGCATTTT.

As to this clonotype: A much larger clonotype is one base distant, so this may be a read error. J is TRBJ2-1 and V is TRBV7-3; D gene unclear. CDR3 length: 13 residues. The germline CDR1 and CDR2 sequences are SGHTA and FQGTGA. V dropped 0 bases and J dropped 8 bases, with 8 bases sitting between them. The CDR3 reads CASSLTSADEQFF. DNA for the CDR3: TGTGCCAGCAGCTTAACGAGCGCCGATGAGCAGTTCTTC.

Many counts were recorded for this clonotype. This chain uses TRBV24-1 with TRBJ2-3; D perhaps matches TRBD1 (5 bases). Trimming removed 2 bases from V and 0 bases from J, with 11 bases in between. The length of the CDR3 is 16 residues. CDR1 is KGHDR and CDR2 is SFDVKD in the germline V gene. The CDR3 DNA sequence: TGTGCCACCAGTGATTCGGCAGGGATTAGCACAGATACGCAGTATTTT. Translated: CATSDSAGISTDTQYF.

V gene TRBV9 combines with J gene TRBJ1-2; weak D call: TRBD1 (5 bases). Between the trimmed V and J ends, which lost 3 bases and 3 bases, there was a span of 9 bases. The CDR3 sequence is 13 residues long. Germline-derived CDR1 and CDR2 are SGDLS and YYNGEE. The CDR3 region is CASSAGEDYGYTF. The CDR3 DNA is TGTGCCAGCAGCGCGGGGGAGGACTATGGCTACACCTTC.

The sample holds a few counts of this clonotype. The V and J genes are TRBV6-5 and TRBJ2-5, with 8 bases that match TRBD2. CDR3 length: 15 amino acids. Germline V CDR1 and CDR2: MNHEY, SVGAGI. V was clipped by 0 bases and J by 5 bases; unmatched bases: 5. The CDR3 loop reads CASSYSPGGAETQYF. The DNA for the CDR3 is TGTGCCAGCAGTTACTCCCCGGGGGGGGCGGAGACCCAGTACTTC.

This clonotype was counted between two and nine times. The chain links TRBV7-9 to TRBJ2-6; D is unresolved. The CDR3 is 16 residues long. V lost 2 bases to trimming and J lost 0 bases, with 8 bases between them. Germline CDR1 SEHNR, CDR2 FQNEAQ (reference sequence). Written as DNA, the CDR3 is TGTGCCAGCAGCTTAACGAGGTCCTCTGGGGCCAACGTCCTGACTTTC. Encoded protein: CASSLTRSSGANVLTF. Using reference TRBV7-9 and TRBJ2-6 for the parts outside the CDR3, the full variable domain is DTGVSQNPRHKITKRGQNVTFRCDPISEHNRLYWYRQTLGQGPEFLTYFQNEAQLEKSRLLSDRFSAERPKGSFSTLEIQRTEQGDSAMYLCASSLTRSSGANVLTFGAGSRLTVL.

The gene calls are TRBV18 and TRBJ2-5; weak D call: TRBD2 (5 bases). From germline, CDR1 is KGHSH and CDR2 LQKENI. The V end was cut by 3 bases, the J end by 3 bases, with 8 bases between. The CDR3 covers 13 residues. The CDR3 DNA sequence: TGTGCCAGCTCACCGGACTGGGAAGAGACCCAGTACTTC. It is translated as CASSPDWEETQYF.